These 14 T cell receptor beta chains were sequenced from one sample in a study of T-cell memory formation after mild COVID-19. TCRdb analysed the 5' RACE reads with MiXCR anew, one entry per CDR3 protein. This sample carries some 200,000 distinct CDR3 sequences, 7.5% to 10% of them seen once, and the ten largest clones take 3.5%. Sequenced: PBMCs or a T cell subset sorted from them (not recorded which). All receptors come from a man aged 18 to 35 who had mild COVID-19 (a few samples of this study predate the infection). Cell type and time point are not known.

In DNA form, the CDR3 reads TGTGCCGGCCGCAGGGAGGCTTATCAGCCCCAGCATTTT. Its protein product is CAGRREAYQPQHF. The chain is built from TRBV2 and TRBJ1-5; a weak D match, TRBD1 (5 bases). V dropped 11 bases and J dropped 5 bases, with 16 bases sitting between them. This CDR3 region has 13 residues. Germline assignment: CDR1 SNHLY and CDR2 FYNNEI.

This clonotype has just a few counts. The CDR3 region has the DNA TGCGCCAGCAGCTTGAATTCTGGTGGGGCCAACGTCCTGACTTTC. It encodes CASSLNSGGANVLTF. This chain connects TRBV5-1 to TRBJ2-6; D unclear. Deletions cut 1 base from V and 3 bases from J, with 8 bases between. The CDR3 consists of 15 residues. Germline values: CDR1 SGHRS, CDR2 YFSETQ.

This clonotype was seen ten or more times. This chain links TRBV5-1 with TRBJ2-1, with a weak D call TRBD2 (7 bases). CDR1 and CDR2 from the germline V gene are SGHRS and YFSETQ. The CDR3 totals 15 residues. V was shortened by 4 bases and J by 9 bases, with 20 bases between the two germline ends. CDR3 protein: CASSPGQWGGGEQFF. CDR3 DNA sequence: TGCGCCAGCAGCCCCGGACAGTGGGGGGGTGGTGAGCAGTTCTTC.

The gene calls are TRBV20-1 and TRBJ2-1, with D possibly TRBD2 on 5 matching bases. Germline CDR1 DFQATT, CDR2 SNEGSKA (reference sequence). The length of the CDR3 is 15 residues. Trimming removed 0 bases from V and 7 bases from J, with 16 bases in between. The CDR3 DNA is TGCAGTGCTAGAGATCTACTAGTAGGGCGGAATGAGCAGTTCTTC. Translating it yields CSARDLLVGRNEQFF.

This clonotype was picked up a small number of times. The chain uses TRBV4-2 and TRBJ2-1, with 15 bases lining up with TRBD2. CDR3 length equals 17 residues. V shed 4 bases, J shed 7 bases, and the junction held 8 bases outside the gene matches. The germline V gene encodes CDR1 LGHNA and CDR2 YNFKEQ. The CDR3 loop is CASSLRTSGGAGNEQFF. The CDR3 bases are TGTGCCAGCAGCCTTCGGACTAGCGGGGGGGCGGGGAATGAGCAGTTCTTC.

This clonotype turned up a few times. The chain joins TRBV7-9 to TRBJ2-7, with 7 positions matching TRBD1. V gave up 6 bases and J gave up 2 bases; unmatched junction bases: 7. The CDR3 covers 14 residues. Germline assignment: CDR1 SEHNR and CDR2 FQNEAQ (reference sequence). CDR3 sequence (DNA): TGTGCCAGCAGTTGGGGACAGAGAGCCTACGAGCAGTACTTC. Protein product: CASSWGQRAYEQYF.

This clonotype was observed a handful of times. The V gene is TRBV24-1, the J gene TRBJ2-5; D not certain. The germline CDR1 and CDR2 sequences are KGHDR and SFDVKD. V was pared by 4 bases and J by 5 bases, with 10 bases between. The CDR3 extends over 13 amino acids. CDR3 region: CATSELPDETQYF. CDR3 nucleotides: TGTGCCACCAGTGAATTACCGGATGAGACCCAGTACTTC.

The sample holds many counts of this clonotype. The chain recombines TRBV10-3 with TRBJ2-3; 9 positions agree with TRBD1. In germline, CDR1 is ENHRY, CDR2 SYGVKD. The ends lost 11 bases at V and 2 bases at J; junction bases unmatched: 8. CDR3 length: 14 residues. The CDR3 region has the DNA TGTGCCTCGAAGGGACAGGGACCCACAGATACGCAGTATTTT. This encodes CASKGQGPTDTQYF.

V is TRBV20-1 and J is TRBJ2-3; TRBD1 agrees at 9 bases. The CDR3 is 15 amino acids. CDR1 is DFQATT, CDR2 SNEGSKA, per germline (reference sequence). V lost 3 bases, J lost 5 bases, and 9 bases stayed unmatched. CDR3 in DNA: TGCAGTGCTAGCTCGGGACAGGGAAAGAGAGATACGCAGTATTTT. This gives the protein CSASSGQGKRDTQYF.

This clonotype has a handful of counts. V usage is TRBV20-1 and J usage is TRBJ2-3; TRBD2 matches at 15 bases. The V gene end was trimmed by 5 bases and the J gene end by 6 bases; junction bases not matched to a gene: 3. The CDR3 spans 14 residues. CDR1 DFQATT and CDR2 SNEGSKA come from the germline V gene (reference sequence). CDR3 nucleotide sequence: TGCAGTGCTGGACTAGCGGGGGGGCCGGATACGCAGTATTTT. It translates to CSAGLAGGPDTQYF.

This clonotype was detected many times. The rearrangement uses TRBV5-5 and TRBJ2-5; TRBD2 agrees at 12 bases. This CDR3 spans 15 amino acids. The J segment lost 3 bases and the V segment lost 0 bases, leaving 0 bases of the junction unmatched. Germline-derived CDR1 and CDR2 are SGHKS and YYEKEE (reference sequence). The CDR3, as DNA: TGTGCCAGCAGCTTGGGACTAGCGGGAGAAGAGACCCAGTACTTC. Its translation: CASSLGLAGEETQYF.

The table lists this clonotype with a few counts. The chain carries TRBV7-2 and TRBJ1-2, with unresolved D. This CDR3 contains 12 residues. V lost 4 bases, J lost 8 bases, and 11 bases lay in between. From germline, CDR1 is SGHTA and CDR2 FQGNSA. The CDR3 is CASSYPSGGYTF. The DNA for the CDR3 is TGTGCCAGCAGCTACCCCAGTGGGGGCTACACCTTC.

The chain is built from TRBV19 and TRBJ2-2; 7 bases match TRBD2. The V and J ends lost 7 bases and 0 bases, in that order; junction bases with no gene match: 5. The germline V gene encodes CDR1 LNHDA and CDR2 SQIVND (reference sequence). The CDR3 has 15 residues. The CDR3 sequence is CASTLGGTNTGELFF. The CDR3 nucleotides are TGTGCCAGTACCCTGGGAGGGACGAACACCGGGGAGCTGTTTTTT.

This clonotype has just a few counts. The chain uses TRBV2 and TRBJ2-5; D is perhaps TRBD2 (5 bases). Germline CDR1 reads SNHLY; CDR2 reads FYNNEI. This CDR3 comprises 14 residues. V was trimmed by 4 bases and J by 4 bases, leaving 13 bases between them. The CDR3 DNA sequence: TGTGCCAGCAGTGTTAGTCTAGCCATAGAGACCCAGTACTTC. Amino acid sequence: CASSVSLAIETQYF.